This TCR beta chain was sequenced in a study of beta chain features in type 1 diabetes. Study results and caveats: Within each of all four CD4+ subsets, Type 1 diabetes patients had TCRB CDR3s that were moderately but significantly shorter.

On this clone: The antigen remains undetermined.

Every isolated RNA sample was fully reverse transcribed, so sequencing captured expressed TCRB transcripts. Clones were sequenced by immunoSEQ multiplex PCR, and TCRdb holds only the in-frame ones, with some missing. The sample consists of about 700,000 clones, roughly 13% of them appearing once. Trimming stripped 0 bases from V and 5 bases from J, with 10 bases between. CDR1 and CDR2 (germline): SNHLY, FYNNEI. CDR3 length: 14 amino acids. This sequence joins TRBV2 and TRBJ1-2, with D possibly matching TRBD1 (6 bases). This clonotype was obtained from a man between 18 and 29 years old with type 1 diabetes. Sequencing used naive CD4+ T cells from blood. The chain's CDR3 is CASSEAQGAYGYTF. The CDR3 bases are TGTGCCAGCAGTGAAGCACAGGGTGCATATGGCTACACCTTC.